This record covers a single T cell receptor (beta chain). The data are from a study of blood T cell repertoires in COVID-19. Looking at the study overall: The origin of the acute and convalescent COVID-19 samples was the United States, Italy and Spain. PBMCs, B-cell-depleted T cells, or T cells provided the cDNA or gDNA that made up the material.

The V and J ends lost 6 bases and 7 bases, in that order; junction bases with no gene match: 5. CDR3 length: 14 residues. Germline V gene data show CDR1 as SNHLY and CDR2 as FYNNEI. How the authors handled the data: Quantification of nucleated cells was approximated via reference gene primer amplification. Method: immunoSEQ multiplex PCR; TCRdb's copy keeps in-frame clones and lacks some. Clone size and the V and J calls come from that table; the DNA yielded D and trimming. The sample has 200,000 to 300,000 clones; about 85% are singletons. This chain uses TRBV2 with TRBJ2-1; 11 bases map to TRBD2. This sequence was found in a man aged 55 to 70 with acute or convalescent COVID-19. Sequences were obtained from peripheral blood. The CDR3 sequence is CASRILAGVNEQFF. DNA for the CDR3: TGTGCCAGCAGGATACTAGCGGGAGTGAATGAGCAGTTCTTC.